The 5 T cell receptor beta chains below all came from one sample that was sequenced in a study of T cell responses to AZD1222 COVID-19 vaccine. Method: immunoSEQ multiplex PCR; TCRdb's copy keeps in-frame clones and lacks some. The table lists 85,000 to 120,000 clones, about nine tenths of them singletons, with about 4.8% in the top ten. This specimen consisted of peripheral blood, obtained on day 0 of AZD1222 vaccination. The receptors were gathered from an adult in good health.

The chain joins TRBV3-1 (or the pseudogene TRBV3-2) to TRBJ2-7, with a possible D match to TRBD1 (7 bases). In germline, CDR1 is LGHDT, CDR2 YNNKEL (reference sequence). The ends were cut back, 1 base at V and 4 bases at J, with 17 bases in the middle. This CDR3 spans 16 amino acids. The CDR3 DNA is TGTGCCAGCAGCCAAGGAGCAGGGACAGCGGGTTACGAGCAGTACTTC. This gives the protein CASSQGAGTAGYEQYF.

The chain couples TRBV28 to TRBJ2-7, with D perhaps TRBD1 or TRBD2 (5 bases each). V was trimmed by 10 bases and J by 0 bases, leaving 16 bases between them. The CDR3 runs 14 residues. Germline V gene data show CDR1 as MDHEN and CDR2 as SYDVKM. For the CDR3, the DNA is TGTGCCACATTCCTAGGGACCTCCTCCTACGAGCAGTACTTC. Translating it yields CATFLGTSSYEQYF. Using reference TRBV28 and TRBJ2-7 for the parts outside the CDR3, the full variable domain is DVKVTQSSRYLVKRTGEKVFLECVQDMDHENMFWYRQDPGLGLRLIYFSYDVKMKEKGDIPEGYSVSREKKERFSLILESASTNQTSMYLCATFLGTSSYEQYFGPGTRLTVT.

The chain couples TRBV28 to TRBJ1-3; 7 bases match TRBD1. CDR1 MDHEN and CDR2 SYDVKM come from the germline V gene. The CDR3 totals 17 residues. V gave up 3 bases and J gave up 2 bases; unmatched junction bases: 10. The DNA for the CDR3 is TGTGCCAGCAGTTTGACGTTGGGGCAGGGGGCTGGAAACACCATATATTTT. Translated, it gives CASSLTLGQGAGNTIYF. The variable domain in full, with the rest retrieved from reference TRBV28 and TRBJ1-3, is DVKVTQSSRYLVKRTGEKVFLECVQDMDHENMFWYRQDPGLGLRLIYFSYDVKMKEKGDIPEGYSVSREKKERFSLILESASTNQTSMYLCASSLTLGQGAGNTIYFGEGSWLTVV.

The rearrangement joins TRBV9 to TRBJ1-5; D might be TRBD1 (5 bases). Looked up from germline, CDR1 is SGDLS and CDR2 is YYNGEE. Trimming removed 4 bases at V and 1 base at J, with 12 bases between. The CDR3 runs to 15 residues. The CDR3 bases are TGTGCCAGCAGCCCAGGGTACACGAGCAATCAGCCCCAGCATTTT. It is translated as CASSPGYTSNQPQHF.

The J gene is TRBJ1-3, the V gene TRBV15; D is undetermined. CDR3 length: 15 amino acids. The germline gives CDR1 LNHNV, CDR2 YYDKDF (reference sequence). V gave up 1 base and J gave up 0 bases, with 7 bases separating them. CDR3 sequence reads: CATSRAQSSGNTIYF. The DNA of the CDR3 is TGTGCCACCAGCAGAGCTCAGTCCTCTGGAAACACCATATATTTT.